The 2 T cell receptor beta chains reported below all come from one sample, sequenced in a study of blood T cell repertoires in COVID-19. Profiling relied on immunoSEQ multiplex PCR, and the TCRdb table lists in-frame clones only, not all of them. Seen here are more than 200,000 clones, approximately 80% observed once, and the top ten hold less than 2%. The specimen was PBMCs or T cells enriched from blood (not recorded which). All receptors derive from a man aged 55 to 70 who had recovered from COVID-19.

The chain uses TRBV5-1 and TRBJ2-2, with D maybe TRBD2 (5 bases). Deletions cut 4 bases from V and 1 base from J, with 14 bases between. Germline V gene data show CDR1 as SGHRS and CDR2 as YFSETQ. This CDR3 contains 16 residues. CDR3 nucleotides: TGCGCCAGCAGCCACCGGGTGGCGGGGAACACCGGGGAGCTGTTTTTT. Its translation is CASSHRVAGNTGELFF.

The V and J genes are TRBV19 and TRBJ1-1; D remains ambiguous. This CDR3 spans 13 amino acids. Trimming took off 3 bases at V and 1 base at J, with 6 bases between the two ends. CDR1 and CDR2 from the germline V gene are LNHDA and SQIVND (reference sequence). CDR3 in DNA: TGTGCCAGTAGTATGAGGGAGAACACTGAAGCTTTCTTT. Its protein is CASSMRENTEAFF.